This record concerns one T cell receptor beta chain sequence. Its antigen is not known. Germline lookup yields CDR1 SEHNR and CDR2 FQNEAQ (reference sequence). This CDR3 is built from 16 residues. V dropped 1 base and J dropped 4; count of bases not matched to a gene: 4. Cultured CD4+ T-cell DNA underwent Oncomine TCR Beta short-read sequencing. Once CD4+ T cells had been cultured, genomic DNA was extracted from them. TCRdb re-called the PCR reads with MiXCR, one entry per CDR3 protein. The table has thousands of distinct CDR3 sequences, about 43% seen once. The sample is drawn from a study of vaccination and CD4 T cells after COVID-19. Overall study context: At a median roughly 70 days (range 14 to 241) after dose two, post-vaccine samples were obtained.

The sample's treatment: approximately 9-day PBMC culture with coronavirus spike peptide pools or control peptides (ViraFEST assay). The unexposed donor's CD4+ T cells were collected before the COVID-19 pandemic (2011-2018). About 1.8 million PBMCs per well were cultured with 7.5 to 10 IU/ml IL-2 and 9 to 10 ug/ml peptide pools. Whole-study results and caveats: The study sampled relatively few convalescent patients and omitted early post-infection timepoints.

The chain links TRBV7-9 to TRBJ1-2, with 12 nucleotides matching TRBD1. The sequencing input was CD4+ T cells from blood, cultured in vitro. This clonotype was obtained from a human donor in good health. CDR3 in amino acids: CASSLGGQGAVYGYTF. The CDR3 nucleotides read TGTGCCAGCAGCTTAGGGGGACAGGGGGCTGTCTATGGCTACACCTTC.